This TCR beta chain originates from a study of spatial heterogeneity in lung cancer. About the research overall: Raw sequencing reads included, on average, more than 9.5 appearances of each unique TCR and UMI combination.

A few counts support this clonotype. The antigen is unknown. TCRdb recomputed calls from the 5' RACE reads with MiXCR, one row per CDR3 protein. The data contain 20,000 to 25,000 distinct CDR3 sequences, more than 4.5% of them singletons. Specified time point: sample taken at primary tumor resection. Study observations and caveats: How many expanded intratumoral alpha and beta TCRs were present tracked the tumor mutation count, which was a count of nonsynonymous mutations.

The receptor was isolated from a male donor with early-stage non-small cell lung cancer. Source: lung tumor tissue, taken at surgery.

The CDR3 sequence is CASSIQNTGTRKGTQYF. The CDR3 coding sequence is TGTGCCAGCAGTATACAAAACACCGGGACTAGAAAAGGGACCCAGTACTTC. The chain recombines TRBV7-3 with TRBJ2-5, with 8 bases lining up with TRBD2. With V trimmed by 6 bases and J by 7 bases, 19 bases remained unmatched. Germline V gives CDR1 SGHTA, CDR2 FQGTGA. CDR3 size: 17 residues.